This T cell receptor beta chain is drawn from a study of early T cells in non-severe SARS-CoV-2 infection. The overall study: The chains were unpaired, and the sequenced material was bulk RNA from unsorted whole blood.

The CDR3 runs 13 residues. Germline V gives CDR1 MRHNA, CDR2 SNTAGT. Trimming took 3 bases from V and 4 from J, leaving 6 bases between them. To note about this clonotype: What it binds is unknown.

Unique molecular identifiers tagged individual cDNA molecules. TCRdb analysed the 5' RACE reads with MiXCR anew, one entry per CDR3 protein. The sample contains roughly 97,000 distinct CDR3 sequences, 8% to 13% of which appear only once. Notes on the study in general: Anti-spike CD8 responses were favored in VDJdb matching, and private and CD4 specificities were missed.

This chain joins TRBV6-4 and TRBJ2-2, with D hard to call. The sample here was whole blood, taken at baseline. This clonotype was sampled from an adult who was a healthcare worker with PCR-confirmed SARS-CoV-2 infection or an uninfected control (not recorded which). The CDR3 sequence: CASSDFSTGELFF. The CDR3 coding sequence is TGTGCCAGCAGTGATTTTAGCACCGGGGAGCTGTTTTTT.